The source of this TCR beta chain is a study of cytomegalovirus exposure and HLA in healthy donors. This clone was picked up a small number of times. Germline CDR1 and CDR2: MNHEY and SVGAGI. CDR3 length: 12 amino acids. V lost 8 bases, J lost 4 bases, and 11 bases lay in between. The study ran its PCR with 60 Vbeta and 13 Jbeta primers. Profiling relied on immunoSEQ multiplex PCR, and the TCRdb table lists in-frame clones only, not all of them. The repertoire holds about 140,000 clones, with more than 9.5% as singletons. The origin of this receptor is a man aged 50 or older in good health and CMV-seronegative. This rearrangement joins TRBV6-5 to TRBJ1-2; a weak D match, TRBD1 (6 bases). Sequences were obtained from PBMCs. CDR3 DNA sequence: TGTGCCAGCGGAAGGGGGTCCTATGGCTACACCTTC. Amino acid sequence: CASGRGSYGYTF.